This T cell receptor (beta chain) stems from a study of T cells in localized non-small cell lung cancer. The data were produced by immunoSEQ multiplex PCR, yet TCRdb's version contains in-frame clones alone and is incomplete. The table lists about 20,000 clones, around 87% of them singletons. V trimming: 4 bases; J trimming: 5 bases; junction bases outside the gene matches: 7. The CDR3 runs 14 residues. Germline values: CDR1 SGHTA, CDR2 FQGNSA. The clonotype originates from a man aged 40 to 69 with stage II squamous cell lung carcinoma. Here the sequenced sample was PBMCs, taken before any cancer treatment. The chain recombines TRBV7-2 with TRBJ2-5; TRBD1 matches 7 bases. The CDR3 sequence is CASSSRQGVETQYF. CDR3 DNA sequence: TGTGCCAGCAGCTCCCGACAGGGAGTCGAGACCCAGTACTTC.